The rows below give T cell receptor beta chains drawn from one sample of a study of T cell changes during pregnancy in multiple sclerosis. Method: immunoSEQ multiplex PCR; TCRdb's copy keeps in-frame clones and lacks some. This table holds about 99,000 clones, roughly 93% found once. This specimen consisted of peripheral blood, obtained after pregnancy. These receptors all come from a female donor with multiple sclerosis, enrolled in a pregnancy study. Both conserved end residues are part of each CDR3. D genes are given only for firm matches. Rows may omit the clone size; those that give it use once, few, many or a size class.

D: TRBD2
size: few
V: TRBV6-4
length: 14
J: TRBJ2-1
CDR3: CASSTSGGHNEQFF
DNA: TGTGCCAGCAGTACTAGCGGGGGCCACAATGAGCAGTTCTTC

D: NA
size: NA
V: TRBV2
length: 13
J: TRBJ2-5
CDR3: CASEGYEGSAQYF
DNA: TGTGCCAGCGAAGGATACGAGGGCTCTGCCCAGTACTTC

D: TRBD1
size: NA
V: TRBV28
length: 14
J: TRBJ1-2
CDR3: CASSYRTGGYGYTF
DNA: TGTGCCAGCAGTTATCGGACAGGGGGCTATGGCTACACCTTC

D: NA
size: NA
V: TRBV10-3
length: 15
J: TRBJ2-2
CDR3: CAISRHGGSSGELFF
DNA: TGTGCCATCAGTAGACACGGAGGTTCCTCCGGGGAGCTGTTTTTT

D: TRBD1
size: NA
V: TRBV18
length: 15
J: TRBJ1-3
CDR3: CASSTGGLSGNTIYF
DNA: TGTGCCAGCTCCACAGGGGGACTCTCTGGAAACACCATATATTTT

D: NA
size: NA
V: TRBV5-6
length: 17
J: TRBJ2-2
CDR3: CASSTYDRTRGTGELFF
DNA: TGTGCCAGCAGCACTTATGACAGGACCCGCGGCACCGGGGAGCTGTTTTTT

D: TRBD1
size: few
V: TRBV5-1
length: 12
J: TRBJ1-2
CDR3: CASSLQGDGYTF
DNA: TGCGCCAGCAGCCTACAGGGGGATGGCTACACCTTC

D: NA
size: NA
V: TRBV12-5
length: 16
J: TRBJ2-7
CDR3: CASGLEQGLLGGEQYF
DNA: TGTGCTAGTGGTTTGGAACAGGGTTTACTGGGGGGGGAGCAGTACTTC

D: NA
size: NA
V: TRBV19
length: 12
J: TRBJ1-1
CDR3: CASSIGDLMAFF
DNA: TGTGCCAGTAGTATAGGGGACTTGATGGCTTTCTTT

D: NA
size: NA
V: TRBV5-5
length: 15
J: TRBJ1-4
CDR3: CASSLRAGMIEKLFF
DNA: TGTGCCAGCAGCTTGCGGGCAGGGATGATAGAAAAACTGTTTTTT

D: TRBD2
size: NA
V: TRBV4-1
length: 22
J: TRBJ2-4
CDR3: CASSQEGDPSGRYTYSKNIQYF
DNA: TGCGCCAGCAGCCAAGAAGGTGACCCTAGCGGGAGGTATACCTATTCCAAAAACATTCAGTACTTC

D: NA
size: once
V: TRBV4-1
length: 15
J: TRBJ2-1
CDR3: CASRQTWSSYNEQFF
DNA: TGCGCCAGCAGACAAACATGGAGCTCCTACAATGAGCAGTTCTTC

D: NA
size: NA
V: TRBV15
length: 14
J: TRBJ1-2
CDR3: CATSRGGSNYGYTF
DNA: TGTGCCACCAGCAGAGGGGGCTCTAACTATGGCTACACCTTC

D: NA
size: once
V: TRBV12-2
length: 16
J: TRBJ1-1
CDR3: CASRLVVGGMNTEAFF
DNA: TGTGCAAGTCGCTTAGTAGTTGGGGGGATGAACACTGAAGCTTTCTTT

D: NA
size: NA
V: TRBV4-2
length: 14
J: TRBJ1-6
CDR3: CASSQEAGNSPLHF
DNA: TGTGCCAGCAGCCAAGAAGCAGGGAATTCACCCCTCCACTTT

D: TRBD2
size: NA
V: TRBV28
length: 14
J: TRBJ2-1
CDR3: CASLSGASYNEQFF
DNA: TGTGCCAGCCTAAGCGGGGCCTCCTACAATGAGCAGTTCTTC

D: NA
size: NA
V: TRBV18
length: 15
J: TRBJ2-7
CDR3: CASSPLPEATYEQYF
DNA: TGTGCCAGCTCACCTCTGCCAGAGGCCACCTACGAGCAGTACTTC

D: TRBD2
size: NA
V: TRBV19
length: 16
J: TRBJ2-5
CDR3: CASSIMRRGGEETQYF
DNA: TGTGCCAGTAGTATTATGCGGCGGGGGGGTGAAGAGACCCAGTACTTC

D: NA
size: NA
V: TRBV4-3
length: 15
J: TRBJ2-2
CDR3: CASSQTSANTGELFF
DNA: TGCGCCAGCAGCCAAACCAGCGCGAACACCGGGGAGCTGTTTTTT

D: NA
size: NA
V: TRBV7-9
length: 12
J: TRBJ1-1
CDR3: CASSLGGTKAFF
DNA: TGTGCCAGCAGCTTAGGCGGGACCAAAGCTTTCTTT

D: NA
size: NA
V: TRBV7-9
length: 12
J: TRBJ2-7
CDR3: CASSLVNREQYF
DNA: TGTGCCAGCAGCTTAGTAAACAGAGAGCAGTACTTC

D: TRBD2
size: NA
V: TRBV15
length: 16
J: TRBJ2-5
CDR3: CATSSITSGGQETQYF
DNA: TGTGCCACCAGCAGTATCACTAGCGGGGGGCAAGAGACCCAGTACTTC

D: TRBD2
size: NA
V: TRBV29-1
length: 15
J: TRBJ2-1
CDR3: CSGTTSGGSYNEQFF
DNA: TGCAGCGGTACCACTAGCGGGGGCTCCTACAATGAGCAGTTCTTC

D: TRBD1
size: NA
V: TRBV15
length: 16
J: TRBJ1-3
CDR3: CATSRPSTGQGNTIYF
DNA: TGTGCCACCAGCAGACCTTCGACAGGGCAGGGAAACACCATATATTTT

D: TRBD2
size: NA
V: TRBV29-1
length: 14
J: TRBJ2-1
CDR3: CTPGLAGSYNEQFF
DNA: TGCACCCCGGGACTAGCGGGCTCCTACAATGAGCAGTTCTTC

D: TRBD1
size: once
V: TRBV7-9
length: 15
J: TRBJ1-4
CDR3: CASTIDGTDNEKLFF
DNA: TGTGCCAGCACCATTGATGGGACAGATAATGAAAAACTGTTTTTT

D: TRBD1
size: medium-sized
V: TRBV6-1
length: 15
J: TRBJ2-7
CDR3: CASSGEGTGSYEQYF
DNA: TGTGCCAGCAGTGGAGAGGGGACAGGGAGCTACGAGCAGTACTTC

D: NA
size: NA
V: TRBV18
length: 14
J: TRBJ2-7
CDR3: CASSPPPGSYEQYF
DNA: TGTGCCAGCTCCCCCCCGCCGGGCTCCTACGAGCAGTACTTC

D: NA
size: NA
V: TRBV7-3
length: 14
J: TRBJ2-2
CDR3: CASSPGTNTGELFF
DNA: TGTGCCAGCAGCCCCGGGACTAACACCGGGGAGCTGTTTTTT

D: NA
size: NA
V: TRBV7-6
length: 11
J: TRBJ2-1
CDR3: CASSLGHEQFF
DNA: TGTGCCAGCAGCCTTGGCCATGAGCAGTTCTTC

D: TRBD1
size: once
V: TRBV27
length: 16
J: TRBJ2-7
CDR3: CASSSQPGGPSYEQYF
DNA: TGTGCCAGCAGTTCCCAACCAGGGGGCCCTTCCTACGAGCAGTACTTC

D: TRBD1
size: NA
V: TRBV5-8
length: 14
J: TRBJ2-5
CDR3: CASSGQGAPETQYF
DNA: TGTGCCAGCAGCGGGCAGGGGGCGCCGGAGACCCAGTACTTC

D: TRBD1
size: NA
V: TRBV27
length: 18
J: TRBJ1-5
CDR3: CASSLWDSLTYSNQPQHF
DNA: TGTGCCAGCAGTTTATGGGACAGTCTAACCTATAGCAATCAGCCCCAGCATTTT

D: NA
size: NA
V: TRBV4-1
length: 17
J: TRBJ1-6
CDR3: CASSQELGSSYNSPLHF
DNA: TGCGCCAGCAGCCAAGAGTTGGGGAGCTCCTATAATTCACCCCTCCACTTT

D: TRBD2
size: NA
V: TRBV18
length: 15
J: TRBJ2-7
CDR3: CASSGGLAGIGEQYF
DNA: TGTGCCAGCTCAGGAGGACTAGCGGGAATAGGCGAGCAGTACTTC

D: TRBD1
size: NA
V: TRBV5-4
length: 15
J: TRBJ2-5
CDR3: CASSLRDRGQETQYF
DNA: TGTGCCAGCAGCCTCCGGGACAGGGGACAAGAGACCCAGTACTTC

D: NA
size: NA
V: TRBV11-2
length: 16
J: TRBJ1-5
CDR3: CASSLGTGRGNQPQHF
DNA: TGTGCCAGCAGCTTAGGTACGGGTCGGGGGAATCAGCCCCAGCATTTT

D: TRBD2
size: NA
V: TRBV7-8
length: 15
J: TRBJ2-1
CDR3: CASSPGGRARDEQFF
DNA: TGTGCCAGCAGCCCGGGGGGGCGGGCGAGAGATGAGCAGTTCTTC

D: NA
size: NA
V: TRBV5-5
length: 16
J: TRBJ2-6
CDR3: CASSLSLSSGANVLTF
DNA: TGTGCCAGCAGCTTGAGTCTGAGCTCTGGGGCCAACGTCCTGACTTTC

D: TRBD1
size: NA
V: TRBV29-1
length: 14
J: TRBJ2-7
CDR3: CSVEGTGASYEQYF
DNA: TGCAGCGTTGAGGGGACAGGAGCCTCCTACGAGCAGTACTTC

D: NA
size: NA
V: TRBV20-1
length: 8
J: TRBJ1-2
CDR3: CSADGYTF
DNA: TGCAGTGCCGATGGCTACACCTTC

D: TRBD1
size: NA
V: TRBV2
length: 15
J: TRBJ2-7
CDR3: CASSRGRLMTYEQYF
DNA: TGTGCCAGCAGCAGGGGGCGGCTAATGACGTACGAGCAGTACTTC

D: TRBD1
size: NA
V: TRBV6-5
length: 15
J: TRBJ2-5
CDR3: CASRLGQGGRETQYF
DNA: TGTGCCAGCAGACTGGGACAGGGGGGAAGGGAGACCCAGTACTTC

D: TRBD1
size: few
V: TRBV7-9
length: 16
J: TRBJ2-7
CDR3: CASSLIRTGDRYEQYF
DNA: TGTGCCAGCAGCTTAATCCGAACAGGGGATCGCTACGAGCAGTACTTC

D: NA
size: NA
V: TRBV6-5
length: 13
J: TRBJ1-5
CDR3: CASGDRRNQPQHF
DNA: TGTGCCAGCGGTGACAGGCGGAATCAGCCCCAGCATTTT

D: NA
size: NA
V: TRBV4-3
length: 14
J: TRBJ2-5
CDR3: CASSQGGGAETQYF
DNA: TGCGCCAGCAGCCAAGGAGGGGGGGCTGAGACCCAGTACTTC

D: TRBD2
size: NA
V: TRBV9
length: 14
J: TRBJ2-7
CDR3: CASSGTSGLYEQYF
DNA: TGTGCCAGCAGCGGGACTAGCGGCCTCTACGAGCAGTACTTC

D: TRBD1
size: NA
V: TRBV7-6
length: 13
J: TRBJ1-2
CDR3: CASSSDRVYGYTF
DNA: TGTGCCAGCAGCTCGGACAGGGTCTATGGCTACACCTTC

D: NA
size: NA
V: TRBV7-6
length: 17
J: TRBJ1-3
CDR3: CASSFGGGLSSGNTIYF
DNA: TGTGCCAGCAGCTTCGGGGGTGGGCTGAGCTCTGGAAACACCATATATTTT

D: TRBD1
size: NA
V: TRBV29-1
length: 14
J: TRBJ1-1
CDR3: CSVSGQGMNTEAFF
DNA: TGCAGCGTGTCGGGACAGGGCATGAACACTGAAGCTTTCTTT

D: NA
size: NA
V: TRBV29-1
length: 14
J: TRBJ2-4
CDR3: CSVGTGGAKNIQYF
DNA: TGCAGCGTGGGTACGGGTGGGGCCAAAAACATTCAGTACTTC

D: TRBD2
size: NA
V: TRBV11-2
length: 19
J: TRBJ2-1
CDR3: CASSKRTSGISGGYNEQFF
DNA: TGTGCCAGCAGCAAACGGACTAGCGGGATCTCCGGGGGGTACAATGAGCAGTTCTTC

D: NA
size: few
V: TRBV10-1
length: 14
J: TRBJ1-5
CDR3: CASSETRGDQPQHF
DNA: TGCGCCAGCAGTGAGACACGCGGGGATCAGCCCCAGCATTTT

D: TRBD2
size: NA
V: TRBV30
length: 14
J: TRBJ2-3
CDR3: CAWFKGRELDTQYF
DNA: TGTGCCTGGTTTAAAGGGCGGGAGTTGGATACGCAGTATTTT

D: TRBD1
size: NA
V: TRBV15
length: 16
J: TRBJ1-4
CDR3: CATSSSTGTVREKLFF
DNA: TGTGCCACCAGCAGTAGTACCGGGACAGTCAGAGAAAAACTGTTTTTT